This T cell receptor beta chain was found in a study of CD8 T cells in Susac syndrome. General study points: The study conceded that relatively few individuals underwent its TCR sequencing and HLA analysis.

Sequencing of TCR beta covered CD8+ and CD4+ T cells obtained from blood. The multiple sclerosis controls consisted of treatment-naive patients with relapsing-remitting disease, either stable or active. FACS enriched CD8+ TEMRA cells, while bulk CD8+ and CD4+ were negatively isolated. Reverse transcription used roughly 0.45 to 1 ug RNA and random hexamers. TCRdb reprocessed the immunoSEQ multiplex PCR reads with MiXCR, giving one entry per CDR3 protein. The table includes under 200,000 distinct CDR3 sequences, roughly 95% detected once. CDR1 is MDHEN and CDR2 is SYDVKM in the germline V gene. The CDR3 runs to 16 residues. Trimming shortened V by 5 bases and J by 0 bases, and 16 bases separated the two germline ends. Concerning this clonotype: The target antigen is unknown.

The sequence was obtained from a human donor with multiple sclerosis. The source material was CD8+ T cells from PBMCs. The J gene is TRBJ1-2, the V gene TRBV28; a possible D gene is TRBD1 (5 bases). Written as DNA, the CDR3 is TGTGCCAGCAGTCCCCCAAACGGGGCAGCTAACTATGGCTACACCTTC. Its protein product is CASSPPNGAANYGYTF.